A selection of T cell receptor beta chains follows, all from one sample in a study of cytomegalovirus exposure and HLA in healthy donors. The method was immunoSEQ multiplex PCR; TCRdb's version includes in-frame clones alone and lacks a portion of them. The sample records roughly 180,000 clones, more than 65% being singletons. Sequencing was carried out using PBMCs. These receptors were obtained from a female donor in good health and CMV-seronegative. The CDR3 runs from the conserved cysteine through the conserved F or W. D genes are given only for firm matches. Clone size appears in some rows only: once, few, many, or a class for an expanded clone.

TGTGCCAGCAGTTTAATGGGGGCTAACCGGCAGGCCCAGCATTTT,CASSLMGANRQAQHF,-,TRBJ1-5,-,TRBV28
TGTGCCATCAGTGAGTCGTCTAGCGGCACAGATACGCAGTATTTT,CAISESSSGTDTQYF,-,TRBJ2-3,-,TRBV10-3
TGTGCCAGCAGGGTACAGGAGAACACTGAAGCTTTCTTT,CASRVQENTEAFF,few,TRBJ1-1,-,TRBV2
TGTGCCAGCAGCTTCGGGACAGGGGGCACTGAAGCTTTCTTT,CASSFGTGGTEAFF,-,TRBJ1-1,TRBD1,TRBV11-1
TGTGCCGTACGCCACACCAATTCCGGGGAGCTGTTTTTT,CAVRHTNSGELFF,-,TRBJ2-2,-,TRBV6-6
TGTGCCAGCAGTTTAGTTACTAGCGGACCCTACGAGCAGTACTTC,CASSLVTSGPYEQYF,-,TRBJ2-7,TRBD2,TRBV27
TGCAGCGTTGCAGGGGGCCCGCTAGCAAGCTACGAGCAGTACTTC,CSVAGGPLASYEQYF,-,TRBJ2-7,TRBD1,TRBV29-1
TGTGCCAGTAGCTACCTAGCGGGTCCTTACAATGAGCAGTTCTTC,CASSYLAGPYNEQFF,-,TRBJ2-1,TRBD2,TRBV19
TGTGCCAGCAGCTTAGGACGGGCGGGACTAGCGGGAGTAGAGACCCAGTACTTC,CASSLGRAGLAGVETQYF,-,TRBJ2-5,TRBD2,TRBV7-9
TGTGCCAGCAGCTCACGGGACAGGCCCTTTCTTGGGACCCAGTACTTC,CASSSRDRPFLGTQYF,few,TRBJ2-5,TRBD1,TRBV7-9
TGTGCCAGAAGCTTGGAGGCTCGACAGGGGGTCCCAAATTCACCCCTCCACTTT,CARSLEARQGVPNSPLHF,-,TRBJ1-6,TRBD1,TRBV5-3
TGTGCCAGCAGCTCCTTTAAGGGGTTAAATGAGCAGTTCTTC,CASSSFKGLNEQFF,-,TRBJ2-1,-,TRBV28
TGTGCCAGCAGCCTTGGGACAGGGGGCTTGGCTTTCTTT,CASSLGTGGLAFF,-,TRBJ1-1,TRBD1,TRBV5-6
TGTGCTAGCAGCGCGGGACGGCTCTCTGGAAACACCATATATTTT,CASSAGRLSGNTIYF,-,TRBJ1-3,-,TRBV7-7
TGTGCTAGCGGGACAGGGGGATTCGATGAGCAGTTCTTC,CASGTGGFDEQFF,once,TRBJ2-1,TRBD1,TRBV18
TGTGCCAGCAGTTCCCGGACTAGAGCGTACGAGCAGTACTTC,CASSSRTRAYEQYF,-,TRBJ2-7,TRBD2,TRBV6-6
TGTGCCAGCAGTTCCCTCAGGGACATCAGCTCTGGGGCCAACGTCCTGACTTTC,CASSSLRDISSGANVLTF,-,TRBJ2-6,-,TRBV27
TGTGCCAGCAGCCGGGGGAGGGACACTGAAGCTTTCTTT,CASSRGRDTEAFF,-,TRBJ1-1,-,TRBV7-8
TGTGCCAGCAGGGCGCCAGGGATGGACACCGGGGAGCTGTTTTTT,CASRAPGMDTGELFF,-,TRBJ2-2,-,TRBV6-5
TGCGCCAGCAGCTTGGGCGGGGGCTACAATGAGCAGTTCTTC,CASSLGGGYNEQFF,once,TRBJ2-1,TRBD2,TRBV5-1
TGTGCCAGCAGTTCAGGGGGATCGTTGACCTACGAGCAGTACTTC,CASSSGGSLTYEQYF,-,TRBJ2-7,TRBD1,TRBV6-1
TGTGCCAGCAGCGTAAACAGGGGGCGGGTGAGCACAGATACGCAGTATTTT,CASSVNRGRVSTDTQYF,-,TRBJ2-3,TRBD1,TRBV11-1
TGCGCCAGCTTCCGGGGACTAGCGGACCACTACGAGCAGTACTTC,CASFRGLADHYEQYF,-,TRBJ2-7,TRBD2,TRBV5-1
TGTGCCAGCAGCTCCAGGACAGGGGGCGACGTGGGGAGAGGGAATGAGCAGTTCTTC,CASSSRTGGDVGRGNEQFF,-,TRBJ2-1,TRBD1,TRBV7-6
TGCGCCAGCAGCGCGCGACAGGGGGCGAATCAGCCCCAGCATTTT,CASSARQGANQPQHF,-,TRBJ1-5,TRBD1,TRBV4-1
TGTGCCAGCAGCTTCTCAGGGGGCTTAGGTATTGAGCAGTTCTTC,CASSFSGGLGIEQFF,-,TRBJ2-1,TRBD1,TRBV5-5
TGTGCCAGCAGCTTATACGGGGGGGCCGTTGAGACCCAGTACTTC,CASSLYGGAVETQYF,-,TRBJ2-5,TRBD2,TRBV13
TGTGCCAGCAGCTTGGGACAGGGGGGTCAGCCCCAGCATTTT,CASSLGQGGQPQHF,once,TRBJ1-5,TRBD1,TRBV13
TGCGCCAGCAGTCAATCCGGGACAGGGAGTTTGGCTTTCTTT,CASSQSGTGSLAFF,few,TRBJ1-1,TRBD1,TRBV23-1
TGCGCCAGCAGCACAAATACACGCAGGGGAGAGACCCAGTACTTC,CASSTNTRRGETQYF,-,TRBJ2-5,-,TRBV5-1
TGCGCCAGCAGCCAGCCCGGACAGGGCCCTAACACCGGGGAGCTGTTTTTT,CASSQPGQGPNTGELFF,-,TRBJ2-2,TRBD1,TRBV4-1
TGTGCCAGCAGCCCAGGGCTGGGGGGGGCCAACGTCCTGACTTTC,CASSPGLGGANVLTF,few,TRBJ2-6,-,TRBV11-2
TGTGCCAGCAGTTTATCTGGCGGGAGGGCCTATGAGACCCAGTACTTC,CASSLSGGRAYETQYF,-,TRBJ2-5,TRBD2,TRBV28
TGTGCCACCTCACCACGTGCGTTGAACACTGAAGCTTTCTTT,CATSPRALNTEAFF,few,TRBJ1-1,-,TRBV18
TGTGCCAGCAGCTTAGAACAGGCGAGAGGGCAGTTCTTC,CASSLEQARGQFF,-,TRBJ2-1,-,TRBV7-9
TGTGCCAGCAGCTTGGCCCAGGAAGAGACCCAGTACTTC,CASSLAQEETQYF,-,TRBJ2-5,-,TRBV5-8
TGTGCCTGGAGCCCCTCCCCAGGGTCTGGGGCCAACGTCCTGACTTTC,CAWSPSPGSGANVLTF,-,TRBJ2-6,-,TRBV30
TGTGCCAGCAGCCGACAGGGGCTCGGGGAGCTGTTTTTT,CASSRQGLGELFF,once,TRBJ2-2,TRBD1,TRBV5-6
TGTGCCAGCAGGCAAACGGTCTCGGTCAACGAGCAGTACTTC,CASRQTVSVNEQYF,once,TRBJ2-7,-,TRBV2
TGTGCCAGCAGCTCCCAAAGGAGGACCGGGAGGGCCCTTGTCCAGTACTTC,CASSSQRRTGRALVQYF,-,TRBJ2-7,TRBD2,TRBV11-2
TGTGCCAGCAGCATCCAACCGGGACAGGCTAAAAAACTGTTTTTT,CASSIQPGQAKKLFF,-,TRBJ1-4,TRBD1,TRBV5-6